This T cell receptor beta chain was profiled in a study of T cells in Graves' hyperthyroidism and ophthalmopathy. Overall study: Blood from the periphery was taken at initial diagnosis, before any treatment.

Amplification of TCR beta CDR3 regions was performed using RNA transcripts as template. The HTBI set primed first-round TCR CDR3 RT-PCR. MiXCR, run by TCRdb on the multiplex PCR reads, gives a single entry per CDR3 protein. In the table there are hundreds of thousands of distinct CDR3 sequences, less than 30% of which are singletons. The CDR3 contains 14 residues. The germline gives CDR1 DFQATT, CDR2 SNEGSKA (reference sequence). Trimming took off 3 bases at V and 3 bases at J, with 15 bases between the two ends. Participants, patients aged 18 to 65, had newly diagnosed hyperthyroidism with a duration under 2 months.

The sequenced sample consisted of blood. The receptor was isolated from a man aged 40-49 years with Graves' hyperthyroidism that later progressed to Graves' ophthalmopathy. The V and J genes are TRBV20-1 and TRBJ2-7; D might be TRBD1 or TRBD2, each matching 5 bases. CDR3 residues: CSARAPGTHYEQYF. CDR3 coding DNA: TGCAGTGCTAGGGCCCCCGGGACCCACTACGAGCAGTACTTC.